This T cell receptor (beta chain) was profiled in a study of CXCR3-negative and CXCR3-positive naive CD8 T cells. The study's findings and limits: Naive cells positive for CXCR3 carried more hydrophobic TRB CDR3s than CXCR3-negative ones. The study found comparably high diversity in both naive subsets and much lower diversity in memory CD8+ cells.

Concerning this clonotype itself: Antigen specificity is unknown.

This CDR3 has 16 residues. CDR1 is LNHNV, CDR2 YYDKDF, per germline (reference sequence). UMI-labeled TRB cDNA libraries were prepared by 5' RACE. With the 5' RACE reads reprocessed, TCRdb shows one record per CDR3 protein and no DNA. The sample totals some 150,000 distinct CDR3 sequences. The sample taken for sequencing was naive CXCR3+ CD8+ T cells from blood. Noted subset: CD45RO-CCR7+CD27+CD95- naive CD8+ T cells expressing CXCR3 (TNR3+). This TCR came from a human donor in good health. Some clones in this sample may be carry-over from other donors' samples. This chain links TRBV15 with TRBJ2-3; TCRdb lists TRBD1, though no DNA is available to test this call. CDR3 region: CATSRDRRGEWDTQYF.